Listed here are 28 T cell receptor beta chains from one sample, sequenced in a study of preoperative IRX-2 immunotherapy in early breast cancer. The treatment is: preoperative locoregional IRX-2 cytokine immunotherapy. Clones were sequenced by immunoSEQ multiplex PCR, and TCRdb holds only the in-frame ones, with some missing. This table has over 35,000 clones, roughly 95% appearing once. The material was tumor tissue, obtained after IRX-2 immunotherapy. The receptors were sampled from a human donor with breast cancer.

This rearrangement joins TRBV18 to TRBJ2-3, with D maybe TRBD1 (5 bases). The CDR3 covers 16 residues. CDR1 and CDR2 (germline): KGHSH, LQKENI. The V and J ends lost 2 bases and 2 bases respectively, with 14 bases between them. The CDR3: CASSPSAGPLTDTQYF. In DNA form, the CDR3 reads TGTGCCAGCTCACCATCCGCAGGGCCCCTCACAGATACGCAGTATTTT.

This clone was seen a single time. The chain combines TRBV7-2 with TRBJ2-2; no definite D call. CDR3 length: 16 residues. The V gene lost 5 bases and the J gene lost 6 bases, with 19 bases spanning the gap. Germline lookup yields CDR1 SGHTA and CDR2 FQGNSA. The CDR3 DNA reads TGTGCCAGCAGCGCGGACGTCCTGGGTTTCTCCGGGGAGCTGTTTTTT. Residues: CASSADVLGFSGELFF.

This clone was found once. This sequence joins TRBV5-1 and TRBJ2-5; TRBD1 matches 9 bases. Trimming at V came to 4 bases and at J to 3 bases, leaving 4 bases not matched to a gene. CDR1 is SGHRS and CDR2 is YFSETQ in the germline V gene. This CDR3 has 14 amino acids. CDR3 DNA sequence: TGCGCCAGCAGCGTGACAGGGGGGAAAGAGACCCAGTACTTC. This translates into CASSVTGGKETQYF.

V is TRBV2 and J is TRBJ2-5, with unresolved D. The CDR3 extends over 13 amino acids. The V and J ends lost 8 bases and 4 bases respectively, with 14 bases between them. Germline lookup yields CDR1 SNHLY and CDR2 FYNNEI. This CDR3 is CASGIYGLETQYF. CDR3 nucleotide sequence: TGTGCCAGCGGTATATACGGGTTAGAGACCCAGTACTTC.

The chain links TRBV28 to TRBJ2-2; D is possibly TRBD2 (6 bases). Trimming took 6 bases from V and 0 from J, leaving 8 bases between them. Germline values: CDR1 MDHEN, CDR2 SYDVKM. This CDR3 region has 14 residues. This CDR3 reads CASSRLANTGELFF. The DNA for the CDR3 is TGTGCCAGCAGCAGACTAGCGAACACCGGGGAGCTGTTTTTT.

The chain has TRBV5-1 and TRBJ2-1, with 14 bases matching TRBD2. Germline loops: CDR1 SGHRS, CDR2 YFSETQ. Losses at the gene ends were 1 base for V and 6 bases for J; bases not matched to a gene: 6. The CDR3 runs 17 residues. CDR3 loop: CASSLRTGLAGGNEQFF. The CDR3, as DNA: TGCGCCAGCAGCTTGCGTACCGGACTAGCGGGGGGCAATGAGCAGTTCTTC.

This rearrangement joins TRBV5-4 to TRBJ2-5, with D perhaps matching TRBD1 (6 bases). CDR3 size: 14 residues. CDR1 is SGHNT, CDR2 YYREEE, per germline (reference sequence). V lost 0 bases and J 1 base, leaving 7 bases between the germline ends. CDR3 nucleotide sequence: TGTGCCAGCAGCTTGGGACAGGTCCAAGAGACCCAGTACTTC. This translates into CASSLGQVQETQYF.

V gene TRBV6-6 combines with J gene TRBJ1-5; no reliable D call. Germline CDR1 and CDR2: MNHNY and SVGAGI (reference sequence). This CDR3 contains 15 residues. V gave up 8 bases and J gave up 0 bases, with 14 bases separating them. The CDR3 region has the DNA TGTGCCAGCGCAAGGGCACCAGATAGCAATCAGCCCCAGCATTTT. Translating it yields CASARAPDSNQPQHF.

The chain has TRBV5-1 and TRBJ2-1; D not resolved. With 4 bases removed from V and 0 bases from J, the gap between germline ends came to 11 bases. Germline V gene data show CDR1 as SGHRS and CDR2 as YFSETQ. The CDR3 is made up of 15 amino acids. CDR3 in DNA: TGCGCCAGCAGCGGTACCCCGAGCTCCTACAATGAGCAGTTCTTC. Amino acid sequence: CASSGTPSSYNEQFF.

The chain combines TRBV4-1 with TRBJ2-6, with D uncertain. The ends were cut back, 4 bases at V and 0 bases at J, with 16 bases in the middle. Germline V gives CDR1 MGHRA, CDR2 YSYEKL. CDR3 length equals 18 residues. The DNA for the CDR3 is TGCGCCAGCAGCCCGTCATCCCCCTTAGGCTCTGGGGCCAACGTCCTGACTTTC. It yields the protein CASSPSSPLGSGANVLTF.

This chain uses TRBV28 with TRBJ2-2; TRBD1 matches at 10 bases. CDR3 length equals 16 residues. Germline V lookup: CDR1 MDHEN, CDR2 SYDVKM. J was trimmed by 7 bases and V by 1 base; bases with no gene match: 6. CDR3 loop: CASSLLTGGGGGELFF. For the CDR3, the DNA is TGTGCCAGCAGTTTATTGACAGGGGGCGGTGGCGGGGAGCTGTTTTTT.

The CDR3 sequence: CASSQDGGMNTEAFF. In DNA form, the CDR3 reads TGTGCCAGCAGCCAGGACGGGGGCATGAACACTGAAGCTTTCTTT. V gene TRBV4-2 combines with J gene TRBJ1-1, with TRBD1 as a possible D gene (6 bases). CDR3 length: 15 amino acids. CDR1 is LGHNA, CDR2 YNFKEQ, per germline. V dropped 3 bases and J dropped 0 bases, with 11 bases sitting between them.

The chain has TRBV9 and TRBJ2-7; 11 bases are shared with TRBD2. V was pared by 3 bases and J by 4 bases, with 6 bases of the junction left unmatched. The CDR3 spans 15 residues. Germline loops: CDR1 SGDLS, CDR2 YYNGEE. CDR3 DNA sequence: TGTGCCAGCAGCGGGGGACTAGCGGCATTATACGAGCAGTACTTC. It codes for CASSGGLAALYEQYF.

The rearrangement uses TRBV27 and TRBJ2-7, with 8 bases identical to TRBD2. V gave up 6 bases and J gave up 7 bases; unmatched junction bases: 5. The CDR3 spans 12 residues. The germline CDR1 and CDR2 sequences are MNHEY and SMNVEV (reference sequence). The CDR3 spells CASSDGRGEQYF. The CDR3 DNA sequence: TGTGCCAGCAGCGACGGGAGGGGAGAGCAGTACTTC.

V usage is TRBV5-1 and J usage is TRBJ2-3, with no clear D. This CDR3 spans 14 amino acids. In germline, CDR1 is SGHRS, CDR2 YFSETQ. V lost 1 base, J lost 0 bases, and 6 bases lay in between. Written as DNA, the CDR3 is TGCGCCAGCAGCTTGTCGTCTAGCACAGATACGCAGTATTTT. Protein: CASSLSSSTDTQYF. Based on the CDR3 plus reference TRBV5-1 and TRBJ2-3, the full variable domain is KAGVTQTPRYLIKTRGQQVTLSCSPISGHRSVSWYQQTPGQGLQFLFEYFSETQRNKGNFPGRFSGRQFSNSRSEMNVSTLELGDSALYLCASSLSSSTDTQYFGPGTRLTVL.

This chain connects TRBV11-1 to TRBJ2-5, with TRBD1 as a possible D gene (6 bases). This CDR3 spans 15 amino acids. Per the germline V gene, CDR1 is SGHAT and CDR2 is FQDESV (reference sequence). V lost 6 bases to trimming and J lost 4 bases, with 18 bases between them. The CDR3 loop is CASRRRQGSRETQYF. CDR3 DNA sequence: TGTGCCAGCAGGAGGAGGCAGGGGTCGAGAGAGACCCAGTACTTC.

The genes are TRBV9 and TRBJ1-2; TRBD1 matches at 7 bases. V lost 0 bases to trimming and J lost 5 bases; unmatched junction nucleotides: 4. The CDR3 covers 14 residues. Per the germline V gene, CDR1 is SGDLS and CDR2 is YYNGEE. The CDR3, as DNA: TGTGCCAGCAGCGTAGGCAGGGGGGGGTATGGCTACACCTTC. Amino acid sequence: CASSVGRGGYGYTF. Drawing the rest from reference TRBV9 and TRBJ1-2, the complete variable domain is DSGVTQTPKHLITATGQRVTLRCSPRSGDLSVYWYQQSLDQGLQFLIQYYNGEERAKGNILERFSAQQFPDLHSELNLSSLELGDSALYFCASSVGRGGYGYTFGSGTRLTVV.

This chain links TRBV5-6 with TRBJ1-5; no clear D. The CDR3 covers 15 residues. Germline assignment: CDR1 SGHDT and CDR2 YYEEEE. Trimming left V 0 bases short and J 0 bases short, with 7 bases between. CDR3 DNA: TGTGCCAGCAGCTTGGGCAGCTATAGCAATCAGCCCCAGCATTTT. As protein: CASSLGSYSNQPQHF. The full variable domain, completed using reference TRBV5-6 and TRBJ1-5, is DAGVTQSPTHLIKTRGQQVTLRCSPKSGHDTVSWYQQALGQGPQFIFQYYEEEERQRGNFPDRFSGHQFPNYSSELNVNALLLGDSALYLCASSLGSYSNQPQHFGDGTRLSIL.

The chain employs TRBV6-5 and TRBJ2-7, with D perhaps TRBD2 (6 bases). There are 14 residues in the CDR3. The V gene lost 6 bases and the J gene lost 1 base, with 13 bases spanning the gap. Germline V lookup: CDR1 MNHEY, CDR2 SVGAGI. CDR3 loop: CASRYGGVSYEQYF. The CDR3 DNA reads as TGTGCCAGCAGATACGGGGGAGTATCCTACGAGCAGTACTTC.

This chain's CDR3 is CASSYSRSSEAFF. The CDR3, as DNA: TGTGCCAGCAGTTACTCGAGATCCAGTGAAGCTTTCTTT. V gene TRBV6-5 combines with J gene TRBJ1-1; no reliable D call. Trimming took off 0 bases at V and 7 bases at J, with 9 bases between the two ends. CDR1 is MNHEY, CDR2 SVGAGI, per germline. The CDR3 is 13 residues long.

The V call is TRBV30, the J call TRBJ2-7, with 12 bases lining up with TRBD2. CDR1 is GTSNPN and CDR2 is SVGIG in the germline V gene (reference sequence). With 4 bases clipped from V and 6 bases from J, the junction kept 10 bases outside the gene matches. This CDR3 is 15 amino acids long. In DNA, the CDR3 is TGTGCCTGGACCCGACTAGCGGGGGCGCCCGCCGAGCAGTACTTC. This sequence encodes CAWTRLAGAPAEQYF.

The V gene is TRBV30, the J gene TRBJ2-2; D is perhaps TRBD2 (5 bases). The CDR3 consists of 14 residues. Trimming stripped 1 base from V and 10 bases from J, with 16 bases between. CDR1 GTSNPN and CDR2 SVGIG come from the germline V gene (reference sequence). CDR3 protein: CAWSALAARLELFF. CDR3 in DNA: TGTGCCTGGAGTGCCCTAGCAGCGAGGTTGGAGCTGTTTTTT.

V and J are TRBV28 and TRBJ1-2; TRBD1 agrees at 10 bases. Germline values: CDR1 MDHEN, CDR2 SYDVKM. V lost 10 bases and J lost 8; bases outside the gene matches: 10. The CDR3 contains 13 residues. CDR3 in DNA: TGTGCCACCTTTCGGGGACAGGGGAGGGGCTACACCTTC. This translates into CATFRGQGRGYTF.

A single count supports this clone. The chain carries TRBV6-5 and TRBJ2-5; possible D gene TRBD2, 5 bases. CDR1 is MNHEY, CDR2 SVGAGI, per germline. The CDR3 contains 13 residues. The ends were cut back, 4 bases at V and 3 bases at J, with 9 bases in the middle. The DNA of the CDR3 is TGTGCCAGCAGTTTCCTGAGGGAAGAGACCCAGTACTTC. Translating it yields CASSFLREETQYF.

The chain combines TRBV5-5 with TRBJ2-2; either TRBD1 or TRBD2 may supply D (6 bases each). Germline CDR1 and CDR2: SGHKS and YYEKEE (reference sequence). Between the trimmed V and J ends, which lost 6 bases and 4 bases, there was a span of 22 bases. The CDR3 is made up of 17 amino acids. Written as DNA, the CDR3 is TGTGCCAGCAACCCGGGGGCAGGGACGTGGAGCACCGGGGAGCTGTTTTTT. This sequence encodes CASNPGAGTWSTGELFF.

This clone showed up just once. The chain joins TRBV10-3 to TRBJ2-3, with 8 bases matching TRBD2. The germline V gene encodes CDR1 ENHRY and CDR2 SYGVKD. The CDR3 has 15 amino acids. Trimming at V came to 10 bases and at J to 2 bases, leaving 11 bases not matched to a gene. The DNA for the CDR3 is TGTGCCACCCACCCAGCGGGAGTGAACACAGATACGCAGTATTTT. Translating gives CATHPAGVNTDTQYF.

This clone was found once. As DNA, the CDR3 is TGTGCCAGCAGCTTAGGACGTGGGGTTGGCTACACCTTC. Translation gives CASSLGRGVGYTF. This chain joins TRBV7-8 and TRBJ1-2; D is undetermined. The CDR3 is 13 amino acids. V lost 1 base, J lost 7 bases, and 10 bases lay in between. The germline gives CDR1 SGHVS, CDR2 FQNEAQ.

This clone was picked up a small number of times. This chain joins TRBV30 and TRBJ2-7; 10 nucleotides agree with TRBD2. The CDR3 sequence is 15 residues long. V lost 0 bases and J lost 3; bases outside the gene matches: 5. Germline assignment: CDR1 GTSNPN and CDR2 SVGIG (reference sequence). CDR3 amino acids: CAWSVAGGPNYEQYF. In DNA, the CDR3 is TGTGCCTGGAGTGTAGCGGGAGGGCCTAACTACGAGCAGTACTTC.